This passage covers 20 T cell receptor beta chains from one sample sequenced in a study of blood T cell repertoires in COVID-19. Assay used: immunoSEQ multiplex PCR; TCRdb lists only in-frame clones, some missing. The data show under 250,000 clones, with around 92% seen just once and 3% to 4% held by the top ten. Sequencing was done on a sample of PBMCs or T cells enriched from blood (not recorded which). The receptors derive from a woman aged 30 to 39 with acute COVID-19.

V usage is TRBV13 and J usage is TRBJ2-7, with 10 nucleotides matching TRBD1. Germline V gene data show CDR1 as PRHDT and CDR2 as FYEKMQ (reference sequence). V was pared by 4 bases and J by 0 bases, with 6 bases of the junction left unmatched. The CDR3 length is 16 residues. The CDR3 DNA reads TGTGCCAGCAGCTCCCGGGACAGGGGTTTCTCCTACGAGCAGTACTTC. This sequence encodes CASSSRDRGFSYEQYF. Based on the CDR3 plus reference TRBV13 and TRBJ2-7, the full variable domain is AAGVIQSPRHLIKEKRETATLKCYPIPRHDTVYWYQQGPGQDPQFLISFYEKMQSDKGSIPDRFSAQQFSDYHSELNMSSLELGDSALYFCASSSRDRGFSYEQYFGPGTRLTVT.

V and J are TRBV5-1 and TRBJ1-2; 7 positions agree with TRBD1. Per the germline V gene, CDR1 is SGHRS and CDR2 is YFSETQ. Trimming removed 4 bases from V and 2 bases from J; junction bases left unmatched: 5. The CDR3 runs 14 residues. CDR3 protein: CASSIGQANYGYTF. DNA for the CDR3: TGCGCCAGCAGCATTGGACAGGCCAACTATGGCTACACCTTC.

The chain is built from TRBV5-1 and TRBJ1-1; 7 bases agree with TRBD1. The CDR3 loop spans 15 amino acids. The V segment lost 4 bases and the J segment 4 bases; nucleotides outside the gene matches: 10. Germline CDR1 and CDR2: SGHRS and YFSETQ. The CDR3: CASSTSPGGTTEAFF. CDR3 in DNA: TGCGCCAGCAGCACCAGCCCAGGGGGGACCACTGAAGCTTTCTTT.

This chain links TRBV28 with TRBJ2-5; maybe TRBD1 (6 bases). The V gene lost 9 bases and the J gene lost 5 bases, with 16 bases spanning the gap. In germline, CDR1 is MDHEN, CDR2 SYDVKM. CDR3 length: 13 residues. The CDR3 sequence: CASFKRTVETQYF. The CDR3 nucleotides read TGTGCCAGTTTTAAGCGGACAGTCGAGACCCAGTACTTC.

The gene calls are TRBV19 and TRBJ1-5; possibly TRBD1 for D (6 bases). The V end was cut by 1 base, the J end by 7 bases, with 14 bases between. Germline values: CDR1 LNHDA, CDR2 SQIVND (reference sequence). CDR3 length: 15 residues. The CDR3 DNA sequence: TGTGCCAGTAGTATAGCCAGGGGAGAAAGGCAGCCCCAGCATTTT. Encoded protein: CASSIARGERQPQHF.

The chain uses TRBV11-2 and TRBJ1-2, with 7 nucleotides matching TRBD1. Germline-derived CDR1 and CDR2 are SGHAT and FQNNGV. The CDR3 runs to 13 residues. With 5 bases clipped from V and 8 bases from J, the junction kept 8 bases outside the gene matches. The CDR3 loop is CASSARQGGGYTF. In DNA form, the CDR3 reads TGTGCCAGCAGCGCGAGACAGGGCGGCGGCTACACCTTC.

V usage is TRBV19 and J usage is TRBJ1-2, with D possibly TRBD1 on 6 matching bases. Germline V gene data show CDR1 as LNHDA and CDR2 as SQIVND (reference sequence). Deletions cut 5 bases from V and 6 bases from J, with 13 bases between. This CDR3 spans 13 amino acids. CDR3 loop: CASSVNRVNGYTF. DNA for the CDR3: TGTGCCAGTAGTGTCAACAGGGTGAATGGCTACACCTTC. The variable domain in full, with the rest retrieved from reference TRBV19 and TRBJ1-2, is DGGITQSPKYLFRKEGQNVTLSCEQNLNHDAMYWYRQDPGQGLRLIYYSQIVNDFQKGDIAEGYSVSREKKESFPLTVTSAQKNPTAFYLCASSVNRVNGYTFGSGTRLTVV.

The chain links TRBV28 to TRBJ1-5; D call uncertain. The CDR3 extends over 16 amino acids. Germline CDR1 and CDR2: MDHEN and SYDVKM. Trimming removed 3 bases at V and 0 bases at J, with 12 bases between. The CDR3 DNA sequence: TGTGCCAGCAGTTTTGGGAGTATCAATAGCAATCAGCCCCAGCATTTT. Its translation is CASSFGSINSNQPQHF.

The chain is built from TRBV5-5 and TRBJ2-7; TRBD2 matches 7 bases. The CDR3 is 14 amino acids. The V gene end was trimmed by 4 bases and the J gene end by 3 bases; junction bases not matched to a gene: 7. The germline V gene encodes CDR1 SGHKS and CDR2 YYEKEE (reference sequence). CDR3 protein: CASSGEGGDYEQYF. For the CDR3, the DNA is TGTGCCAGCAGCGGGGAGGGAGGGGACTACGAGCAGTACTTC.

J is TRBJ2-7 and V is TRBV4-3; 8 nucleotides match TRBD1. CDR1 is LGHNA and CDR2 is YSLEER in the germline V gene. V was pared by 0 bases and J by 5 bases, with 12 bases of the junction left unmatched. The CDR3 has 17 residues. The CDR3 region has the DNA TGCGCCAGCAGCCAAGATCTAATCAGACAGGGGTTTGACGAGCAGTACTTC. Translated, it gives CASSQDLIRQGFDEQYF.

The V call is TRBV9, the J call TRBJ2-7; 7 nucleotides line up with TRBD2. Per the germline V gene, CDR1 is SGDLS and CDR2 is YYNGEE. The CDR3 has 14 amino acids. Trimming took 0 bases from V and 3 from J; bases not matched to a gene: 3. The CDR3 spells CASSVGGGGYEQYF. The CDR3 DNA reads TGTGCCAGCAGCGTAGGGGGCGGGGGCTACGAGCAGTACTTC.

The CDR3 spells CASSQVRGLRAFF. The CDR3 DNA reads as TGCGCCAGCAGCCAAGTAAGGGGGCTACGAGCTTTCTTT. The rearrangement joins TRBV4-1 to TRBJ1-1; 7 bases match TRBD1. CDR1 MGHRA and CDR2 YSYEKL come from the germline V gene. This CDR3 comprises 13 residues. V shed 1 base, J shed 10 bases, and the junction held 6 bases outside the gene matches.

This sequence joins TRBV10-1 and TRBJ2-1; 8 bases line up with TRBD1. V was pared by 2 bases and J by 12 bases, with 15 bases of the junction left unmatched. CDR1 WNHNN and CDR2 SYGVQD come from the germline V gene (reference sequence). CDR3 size: 16 residues. CDR3 coding DNA: TGCGCCAGCAGTGAGACCCAGCCGGGACAGGCGGATCTGCAGTTCTTC. Translation gives CASSETQPGQADLQFF.

The chain combines TRBV19 with TRBJ2-3; the D gene is possibly TRBD1 (6 bases). Trimming took off 4 bases at V and 6 bases at J, with 23 bases between the two ends. The CDR3 extends over 17 amino acids. The germline gives CDR1 LNHDA, CDR2 SQIVND (reference sequence). CDR3 DNA: TGTGCCAGTAGTACCCCTTTGGCAGGGGATGTACGTGATACGCAGTATTTT. This sequence encodes CASSTPLAGDVRDTQYF.

The gene calls are TRBV19 and TRBJ1-5; TRBD1 is a possible D gene (5 bases). V lost 6 bases and J lost 6, with 12 bases in between. In germline, CDR1 is LNHDA, CDR2 SQIVND (reference sequence). The CDR3 length is 13 residues. Here the CDR3 DNA reads TGTGCCAGTAGGGGAAGGGGTGGTCAGCCCCAGCATTTT. Translation: CASRGRGGQPQHF.

The genes are TRBV29-1 and TRBJ1-5; D is ambiguous. CDR1 and CDR2 (germline): SQVTM, ANQGSEA. V shed 5 bases and J shed 0 bases, with 11 bases lying between them. The CDR3 runs to 14 residues. CDR3 DNA: TGCAGCGTTAAGTTTGGAGATAGCAATCAGCCCCAGCATTTT. This encodes CSVKFGDSNQPQHF.

The V and J genes are TRBV18 and TRBJ2-1; TRBD2 matches 9 bases. The CDR3 is made up of 15 amino acids. Germline V gives CDR1 KGHSH, CDR2 LQKENI. Trimming cost V 3 bases and J 6 bases; bases outside gene matches: 6. In DNA form, the CDR3 reads TGTGCCAGCTCACCGGGGACTAGCCTTCCCAATGAGCAGTTCTTC. Its protein product is CASSPGTSLPNEQFF.

The chain has TRBV11-2 and TRBJ2-1; the match to TRBD1 covers 7 bases. This CDR3 region has 14 residues. Trimming took 6 bases from V and 6 from J; bases not matched to a gene: 8. In germline, CDR1 is SGHAT, CDR2 FQNNGV. CDR3 loop: CASRNRQGRNEQFF. The CDR3 DNA reads as TGTGCCAGCAGAAACCGACAGGGCCGCAATGAGCAGTTCTTC.

This chain links TRBV18 with TRBJ2-7; possibly TRBD1 for D (5 bases). Deletions cut 6 bases from V and 6 bases from J, with 24 bases between. The germline CDR1 and CDR2 sequences are KGHSH and LQKENI. The CDR3 is 16 residues long. CDR3 sequence: CASSLTLRGDHSEQYF. CDR3 sequence (DNA): TGTGCCAGCTCCCTTACATTAAGGGGCGACCACTCCGAGCAGTACTTC. Based on the CDR3 plus reference TRBV18 and TRBJ2-7, the full variable domain is NAGVMQNPRHLVRRRGQEARLRCSPMKGHSHVYWYRQLPEEGLKFMVYLQKENIIDESGMPKERFSAEFPKEGPSILRIQQVVRGDSAAYFCASSLTLRGDHSEQYFGPGTRLTVT.

This sequence joins TRBV7-2 and TRBJ2-5; TRBD2 agrees at 11 bases. V dropped 3 bases and J dropped 5; count of bases not matched to a gene: 5. The CDR3 sequence is 15 residues long. Looked up from germline, CDR1 is SGHTA and CDR2 is FQGNSA. The CDR3 reads CASSFHSGGAETQYF. Here the CDR3 DNA reads TGTGCCAGCAGCTTCCATAGCGGGGGGGCGGAGACCCAGTACTTC. Using reference TRBV7-2 and TRBJ2-5 for the parts outside the CDR3, the full variable domain is GAGVSQSPSNKVTEKGKDVELRCDPISGHTALYWYRQSLGQGLEFLIYFQGNSAPDKSGLPSDRFSAERTGGSVSTLTIQRTQQEDSAVYLCASSFHSGGAETQYFGPGTRLLVL.